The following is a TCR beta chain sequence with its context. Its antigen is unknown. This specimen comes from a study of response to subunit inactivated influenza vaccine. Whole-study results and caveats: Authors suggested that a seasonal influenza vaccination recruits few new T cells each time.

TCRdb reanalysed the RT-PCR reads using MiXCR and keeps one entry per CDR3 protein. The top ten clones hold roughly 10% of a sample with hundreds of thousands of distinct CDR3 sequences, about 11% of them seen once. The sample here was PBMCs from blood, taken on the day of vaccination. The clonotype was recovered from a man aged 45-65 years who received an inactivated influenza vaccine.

CDR3 in amino acids: CASSFPAGTLGARDTQYF. The CDR3 DNA reads as TGTGCCAGCAGTTTCCCTGCCGGGACCCTCGGAGCTCGGGATACGCAGTATTTT. V is TRBV28 and J is TRBJ2-3; D tentatively reads TRBD1 or TRBD2 (5 bases each). Germline CDR1 and CDR2: MDHEN and SYDVKM. V was shortened by 3 bases and J by 6 bases, with 25 bases between the two germline ends. The CDR3 sequence is 18 residues long. The full variable domain, rest sourced from reference TRBV28 and TRBJ2-3, is DVKVTQSSRYLVKRTGEKVFLECVQDMDHENMFWYRQDPGLGLRLIYFSYDVKMKEKGDIPEGYSVSREKKERFSLILESASTNQTSMYLCASSFPAGTLGARDTQYFGPGTRLTVL.